This T cell receptor (beta chain) was captured in a study of control samples from healthy donors and cancer patients. The V gene's germline CDR1 is SGHRS and CDR2 YFSETQ. The V end was cut by 0 bases, the J end by 7 bases, with 8 bases between. The CDR3 contains 14 residues. TCRdb keeps only in-frame clones here, not all; method: immunoSEQ multiplex PCR. The repertoire has approximately 150,000 clones, 90% to 95% of them found once; the top ten carry around 13%. This rearrangement joins TRBV5-1 to TRBJ1-6; tentatively, D is TRBD1 (6 bases). This TCR derives from a man in his sixties with colorectal cancer. The sequencing input was PBMCs. The CDR3 region is CASSLAQGNSPLHF. The CDR3 bases are TGCGCCAGCAGCTTGGCTCAGGGGAATTCACCCCTCCACTTT.